This TCR beta chain was obtained from a study of blood T cell repertoires in COVID-19. Assay: immunoSEQ multiplex PCR; the TCRdb copy retains only in-frame clones and omits some. The sample holds about 160,000 clones; more than 75% are singletons and the top ten take about 2.5%. This CDR3 region has 14 residues. Per the germline V gene, CDR1 is SGHDT and CDR2 is YYEEEE. The V end was cut by 5 bases, the J end by 2 bases, with 14 bases between. The clonotype originates from a man aged 18 to 29 with acute or convalescent COVID-19. The chain combines TRBV5-6 with TRBJ2-7, with D possibly TRBD1 on 5 matching bases. The sequenced sample consisted of peripheral blood. The CDR3, as DNA: TGTGCCAGCAGAATACAGGAGATTACCTACGAGCAGTACTTC. This sequence encodes CASRIQEITYEQYF.